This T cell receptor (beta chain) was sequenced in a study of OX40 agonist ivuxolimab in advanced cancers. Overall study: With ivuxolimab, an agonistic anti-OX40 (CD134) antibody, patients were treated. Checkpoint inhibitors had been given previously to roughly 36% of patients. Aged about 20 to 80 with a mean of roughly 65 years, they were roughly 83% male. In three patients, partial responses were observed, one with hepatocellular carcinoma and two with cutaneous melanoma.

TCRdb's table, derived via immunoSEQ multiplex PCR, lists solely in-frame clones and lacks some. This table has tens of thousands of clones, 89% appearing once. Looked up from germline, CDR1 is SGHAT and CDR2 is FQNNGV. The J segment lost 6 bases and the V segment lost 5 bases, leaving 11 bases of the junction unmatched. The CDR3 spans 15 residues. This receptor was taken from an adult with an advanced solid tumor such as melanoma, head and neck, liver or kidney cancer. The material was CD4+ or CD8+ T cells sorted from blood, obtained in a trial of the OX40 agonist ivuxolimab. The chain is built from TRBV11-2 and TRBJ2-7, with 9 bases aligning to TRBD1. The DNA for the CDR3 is TGTGCCAGCAGCAGCCGGGACAGGGTTGTTTCCGAGCAGTACTTC. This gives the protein CASSSRDRVVSEQYF.